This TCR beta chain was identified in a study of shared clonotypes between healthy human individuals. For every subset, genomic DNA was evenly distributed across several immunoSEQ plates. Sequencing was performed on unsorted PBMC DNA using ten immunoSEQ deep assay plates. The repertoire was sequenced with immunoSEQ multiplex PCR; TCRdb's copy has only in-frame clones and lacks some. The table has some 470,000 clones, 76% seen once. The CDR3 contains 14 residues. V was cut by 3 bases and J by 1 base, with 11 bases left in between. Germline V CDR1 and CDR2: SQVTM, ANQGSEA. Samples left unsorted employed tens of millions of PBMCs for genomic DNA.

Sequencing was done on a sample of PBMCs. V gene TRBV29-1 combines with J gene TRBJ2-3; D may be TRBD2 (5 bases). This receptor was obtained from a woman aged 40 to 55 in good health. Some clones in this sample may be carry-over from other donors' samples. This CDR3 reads CSVDGGGRTDTQYF. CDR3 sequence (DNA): TGCAGCGTTGATGGTGGAGGCCGCACAGATACGCAGTATTTT.